The text below deals with one T cell receptor (beta chain). Antigen: not known. Extracted RNA was reverse transcribed into cDNA, the sequencing template. TCRdb keeps only in-frame clones here, not all; method: immunoSEQ multiplex PCR. Of about 110,000 clones in the sample, roughly 50% were seen once. This sample stems from a study of CD8+ T cells in alopecia areata. Findings and caveats of the study: Across lesional scalp, and particularly alopecia totalis/universalis, clonality surpassed that of normal scalp. With patients, TCR sharing proved less clear than in mice, a difference possibly related to HLA.

Described treatment: oral pan-JAK inhibitor, 5-10 mg twice daily. The CDR3 runs 15 residues. Germline-derived CDR1 and CDR2 are MRHNA and SNTAGT. The junction had 4 bases not matched to a gene; V was cut back by 5 bases and J by 3 bases. V and J are TRBV6-4 and TRBJ2-1; 10 bases agree with TRBD2. This clonotype originated in a human donor with alopecia areata. This material consisted of CD8+ T cells sorted from blood, taken at week 24, from a patient treated with tofacitinib. The CDR3 loop is CASSPTSGDYNEQFF. In DNA, the CDR3 is TGTGCCAGCAGTCCAACTAGCGGGGACTACAATGAGCAGTTCTTC.